This T cell receptor (beta chain) was recovered during a study of T-cell memory formation after mild COVID-19. About this clonotype: Its cognate antigen is unknown.

General study points: The study found contracting CD4+ clones mainly in CM and EM and contracting CD8+ clones in EMRA.

CDR1 is SGHTA, CDR2 FQGTGA, per germline. With V trimmed by 3 bases and J by 6 bases, 8 bases remained unmatched. The CDR3 is made up of 16 amino acids. TCRdb re-derived calls from the 5' RACE reads in MiXCR, one entry per CDR3 protein. Of approximately 88,000 distinct CDR3 sequences in the sample, around a quarter are singletons; the top ten hold over 40%. This TCR came from a young man who had mild COVID-19 (a few samples of this study predate the infection). Cell type and time point are not known. Sequencing input: PBMCs or a T cell subset sorted from them (not recorded which). J is TRBJ2-3 and V is TRBV7-3, with TRBD2 matching 11 bases. CDR3 nucleotides: TGTGCCAGCAGCTTCTCGACTAGCGGGGTATCCGATACGCAGTATTTT. Amino acids: CASSFSTSGVSDTQYF.